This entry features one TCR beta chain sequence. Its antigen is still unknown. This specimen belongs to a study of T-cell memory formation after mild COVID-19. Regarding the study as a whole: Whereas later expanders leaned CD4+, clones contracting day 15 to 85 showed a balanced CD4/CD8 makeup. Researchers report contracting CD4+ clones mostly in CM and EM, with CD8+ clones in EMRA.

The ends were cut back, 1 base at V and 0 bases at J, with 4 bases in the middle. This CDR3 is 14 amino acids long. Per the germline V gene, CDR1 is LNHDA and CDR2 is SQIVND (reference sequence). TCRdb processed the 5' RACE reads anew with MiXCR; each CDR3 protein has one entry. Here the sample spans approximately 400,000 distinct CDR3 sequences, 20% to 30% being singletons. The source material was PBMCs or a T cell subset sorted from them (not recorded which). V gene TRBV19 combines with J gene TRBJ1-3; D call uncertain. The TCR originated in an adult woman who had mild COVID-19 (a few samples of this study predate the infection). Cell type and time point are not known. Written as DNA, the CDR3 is TGTGCCAGTAGTATAGTGGTCTCTGGAAACACCATATATTTT. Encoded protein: CASSIVVSGNTIYF.